The rows below give T cell receptor beta chains drawn from one sample of a study of blood T cell repertoires in COVID-19. Sequencing used immunoSEQ multiplex PCR; TCRdb keeps in-frame clones, though not all of them. Among 150,000 to 200,000 clones listed, 82% were seen once. The sample taken for sequencing was peripheral blood. These receptors all come from a woman between 55 and 75 years old with COVID-19, enrolled during active disease. Both conserved end residues are trimmed from each CDR3. Not every row has a clone size; where given, it reads once, few, many or a size class.

j_call | v_call | clone_size | cdr3_aa
TRBJ2-3 | TRBV11-2 | - | ASSFGGGLTDTQY
TRBJ1-3 | TRBV9 | - | ASSVGRTGEGNTIY
TRBJ2-1 | TRBV3-1/TRBV3-2 | - | ASSQPGGTGTGNNEQF
TRBJ2-3 | TRBV3-1/TRBV3-2 | - | ATAGGGDTQY
TRBJ2-1 | TRBV2 | once | ASSPLAGGIYEQF
TRBJ1-5 | TRBV19 | - | ASSIVKQPQH
TRBJ2-2 | TRBV7-3 | - | ASSPDSSNTGELF
TRBJ2-5 | TRBV19 | - | ASSRGLAAKTQY
TRBJ2-1 | TRBV5-1 | - | ASSLSRTGVDEQF
TRBJ2-3 | TRBV3-1/TRBV3-2 | few | ASSTELAGGGDTQY
TRBJ2-3 | TRBV10-3 | - | AIRPTQGQEIGTQY
TRBJ1-6 | TRBV14 | - | ASSQARGSSSPLH
TRBJ2-2 | TRBV9 | - | ASSVVASVEVGELF
TRBJ2-6 | TRBV7-9 | few | ASSFRRGLGANVLT
TRBJ1-1 | TRBV19 | - | ASSIQALPNTEAF
TRBJ2-3 | TRBV14 | - | ASSHGGWYADTQY
TRBJ1-4 | TRBV7-4 | - | ASSSRQREANEKLF
TRBJ2-1 | TRBV5-1 | - | ASSQGDRGGDNEQF
TRBJ2-3 | TRBV10-2 | - | ASSIAGGRTDTQY
TRBJ1-1 | TRBV6-1 | - | ASTGQDVADQAF
TRBJ2-1 | TRBV6-4 | once | ASSASGGLGEQF
TRBJ2-1 | TRBV9 | - | ASSVGTSGGHYNEQF
TRBJ2-7 | TRBV19 | - | ASSPGTGQRWEQY
TRBJ2-1 | TRBV19 | - | ASSLEGTSGIPKPNNEQF
TRBJ1-5 | TRBV19 | - | ASSRQGRDQPQH
TRBJ2-3 | TRBV5-1 | - | ASSWERGASTDTQY
TRBJ1-2 | TRBV7-8 | - | ASSPVPGTYDGYT
TRBJ2-3 | TRBV9 | - | ASSVEAGRGTDTQY